This T cell receptor beta chain is drawn from a study of shared clonotypes between healthy human individuals. Findings and limits, study-wide: Several donors held around 5% of naive CD4 clonotypes in common.

It was at deep level that the assay was run. Sequencing used immunoSEQ multiplex PCR; TCRdb keeps in-frame clones, though not all of them. Among a few million clones listed, approximately 92% were seen once. Losses at the gene ends were 1 base for V and 3 bases for J; bases not matched to a gene: 4. This CDR3 contains 16 residues. Looked up from germline, CDR1 is SGDLS and CDR2 is YYNGEE. Naive CD8 cells comprised CD45RO-negative, CCR7-positively selected cells, excluding terminally differentiated effector memory CD45RA+ cells. All participating donors were Caucasian adults from Nashville, Tennessee. In the case of this clone: As yet, its antigen is unknown. The sample has other DNA sequences that encode this CDR3 too.

Source material: naive CD8+ T cells from PBMCs. This receptor was obtained from a man in his late teens or twenties in good health. Some clones in this sample may be carry-over from other donors' samples. V and J are TRBV9 and TRBJ2-1; the match to TRBD2 covers 10 bases. The CDR3 DNA sequence: TGTGCCAGCAGCGTACCCATAGCGGGAGGCTACAATGAGCAGTTCTTC. Amino acid sequence: CASSVPIAGGYNEQFF. The full variable domain, completed using reference TRBV9 and TRBJ2-1, is DSGVTQTPKHLITATGQRVTLRCSPRSGDLSVYWYQQSLDQGLQFLIQYYNGEERAKGNILERFSAQQFPDLHSELNLSSLELGDSALYFCASSVPIAGGYNEQFFGPGTRLTVL.